At least ten counts were recorded for the clone carrying this T cell receptor beta chain. The antigen remains undetermined. The CDR3 has 14 residues. Germline V lookup: CDR1 SGHDN, CDR2 FVKESK. V lost 5 bases and J lost 4, with 14 bases in between. These data originate in a study of T cells after posttransplantation cyclophosphamide. Points from the study as a whole: Recipient CMV seropositivity and CMV reactivation strongly tracked TRB clonality. Later blood repertoires were often dominated by clones from the donor CD8+ memory compartment. Blood and skin or GI T cell repertoires showed limited TRB overlap.

Profiling relied on immunoSEQ multiplex PCR, and the TCRdb table lists in-frame clones only, not all of them. Listed for the sample are about 4,100 clones, none seen a single time. A marrow graft followed busulfan-fludarabine conditioning, with cyclophosphamide on days +3 and +4. Source: PBMCs, taken after allogeneic stem cell transplant with posttransplant cyclophosphamide. The receptor was derived from a female patient under 30 who received an allogeneic stem cell transplant from an unrelated donor, was CMV-positive, and had acute GVHD only. Some of these T cells may belong to the graft donor. The chain links TRBV14 to TRBJ1-1, with D unclear. CDR3 residues: CASSYGGQLTEAFF. Here the CDR3 DNA reads TGTGCCAGCAGCTACGGCGGCCAGCTCACTGAAGCTTTCTTT. The complete variable domain, with remaining parts taken from reference TRBV14 and TRBJ1-1, reads EAGVTQFPSHSVIEKGQTVTLRCDPISGHDNLYWYRRVMGKEIKFLLHFVKESKQDESGMPNNRFLAERTGGTYSTLKVQPAELEDSGVYFCASSYGGQLTEAFFGQGTRLTVV.